This T cell receptor (beta chain) was retrieved from a study of blood T cell repertoires in COVID-19 (dated by TCRdb to the early 2020s). Concerning the study at large: Collaborator samples came from the United States, Italy and Spain and covered acute and convalescent phases of COVID-19. Where available, HLA class I and class II types were obtained from metadata supplied by the sample provider rather than from assay-based typing. A de-identified subject ID, COVID-19 status, age in years and sex were almost always included in the sample metadata. The samples were drawn from two sources: the first 160 participants of the ongoing ImmuneRACE study, and about 1,300 subjects contributed by 6 global collaborators. The repertoires were released in a freely available public database meant as a resource for research on the immune response to SARS-CoV-2. The prospective study material was composed of cDNA or gDNA derived from T cells, B-cell-depleted T cells, or PBMCs. The dataset comprised deeply sampled blood TCRbeta repertoires from subjects exposed to, actively infected with, or recovered from COVID-19. Broad study findings and their caveats: Clinical and demographic metadata were provided uncurated, with the amount varying by source and participant.

The immunoSEQ Assay, a bias-controlled multiplex PCR, was used to amplify TCRbeta CDR3 regions from genomic DNA. As for the authors' bioinformatics: Nucleated cell counts per sample were estimated from amplification of reference gene primers within the assay. To quantify the absolute abundance of each unique TCRbeta CDR3 rearrangement, sequence reads were collapsed and filtered. For each sample, productive Simpson clonality was calculated by taking the square root of Simpson's diversity index across productive rearrangements. TCRdb stores this immuneACCESS table with in-frame sequences only. Part of the clones is absent; in the studies checked, under half of the shortfall reflects unresolved V genes, and no reason is known for the rest. Clone size and the V and J calls come from that table; the DNA yielded D and trimming. This sample holds some 120,000 clones; around 87% were observed only once. The ten largest clones capture approximately 8.1% of the sample.

Each collaborating institution followed its own protocols to collect whole blood in K2EDTA tubes. For TCRbeta analysis, collaborators shipped samples in one of three forms: frozen whole blood, isolated PBMCs, or DNA extracted from either of those sample types. This clone was seen a single time. There is no known antigen for this receptor. No much larger clone exists at a distance of one base, and base qualities are not known. The source is a man in his forties or fifties with acute or convalescent COVID-19. The sequenced sample was peripheral blood.

DNA sequence: TGTGCCAGCACCCCGACTAGCGCCGGGGAGCTGTTTTTT. This sequence encodes CASTPTSAGELFF. The chain employs TRBV12-3 or TRBV12-4 and TRBJ2-2, and TRBD2 matches 8 of the central bases. Inclusive of the bounding cysteine and phenylalanine, the CDR3 is 13 residues long. This entry keeps only the CDR3 DNA: 39 bases, framed from base 1. Compared with germline, V lacks 7 bases and J lacks 6 bases; bases without a gene match: 4.